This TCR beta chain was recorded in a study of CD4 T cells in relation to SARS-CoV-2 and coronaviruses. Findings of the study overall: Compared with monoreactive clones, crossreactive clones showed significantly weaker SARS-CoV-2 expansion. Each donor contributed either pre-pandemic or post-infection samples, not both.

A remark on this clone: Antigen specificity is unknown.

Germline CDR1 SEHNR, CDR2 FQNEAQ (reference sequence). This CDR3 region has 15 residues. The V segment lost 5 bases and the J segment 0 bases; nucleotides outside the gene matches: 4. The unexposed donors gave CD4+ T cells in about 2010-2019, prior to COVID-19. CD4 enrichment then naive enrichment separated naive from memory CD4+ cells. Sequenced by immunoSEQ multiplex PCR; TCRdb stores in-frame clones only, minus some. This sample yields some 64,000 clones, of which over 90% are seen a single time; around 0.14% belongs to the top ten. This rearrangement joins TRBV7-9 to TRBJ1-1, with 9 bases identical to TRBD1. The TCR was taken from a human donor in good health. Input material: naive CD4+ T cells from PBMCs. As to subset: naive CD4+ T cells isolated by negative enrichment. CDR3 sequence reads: CASSGQGNVNTEAFF. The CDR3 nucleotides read TGTGCCAGCAGCGGACAGGGGAACGTGAACACTGAAGCTTTCTTT. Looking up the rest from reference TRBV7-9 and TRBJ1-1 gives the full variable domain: DTGVSQNPRHKITKRGQNVTFRCDPISEHNRLYWYRQTLGQGPEFLTYFQNEAQLEKSRLLSDRFSAERPKGSFSTLEIQRTEQGDSAMYLCASSGQGNVNTEAFFGQGTRLTVV.